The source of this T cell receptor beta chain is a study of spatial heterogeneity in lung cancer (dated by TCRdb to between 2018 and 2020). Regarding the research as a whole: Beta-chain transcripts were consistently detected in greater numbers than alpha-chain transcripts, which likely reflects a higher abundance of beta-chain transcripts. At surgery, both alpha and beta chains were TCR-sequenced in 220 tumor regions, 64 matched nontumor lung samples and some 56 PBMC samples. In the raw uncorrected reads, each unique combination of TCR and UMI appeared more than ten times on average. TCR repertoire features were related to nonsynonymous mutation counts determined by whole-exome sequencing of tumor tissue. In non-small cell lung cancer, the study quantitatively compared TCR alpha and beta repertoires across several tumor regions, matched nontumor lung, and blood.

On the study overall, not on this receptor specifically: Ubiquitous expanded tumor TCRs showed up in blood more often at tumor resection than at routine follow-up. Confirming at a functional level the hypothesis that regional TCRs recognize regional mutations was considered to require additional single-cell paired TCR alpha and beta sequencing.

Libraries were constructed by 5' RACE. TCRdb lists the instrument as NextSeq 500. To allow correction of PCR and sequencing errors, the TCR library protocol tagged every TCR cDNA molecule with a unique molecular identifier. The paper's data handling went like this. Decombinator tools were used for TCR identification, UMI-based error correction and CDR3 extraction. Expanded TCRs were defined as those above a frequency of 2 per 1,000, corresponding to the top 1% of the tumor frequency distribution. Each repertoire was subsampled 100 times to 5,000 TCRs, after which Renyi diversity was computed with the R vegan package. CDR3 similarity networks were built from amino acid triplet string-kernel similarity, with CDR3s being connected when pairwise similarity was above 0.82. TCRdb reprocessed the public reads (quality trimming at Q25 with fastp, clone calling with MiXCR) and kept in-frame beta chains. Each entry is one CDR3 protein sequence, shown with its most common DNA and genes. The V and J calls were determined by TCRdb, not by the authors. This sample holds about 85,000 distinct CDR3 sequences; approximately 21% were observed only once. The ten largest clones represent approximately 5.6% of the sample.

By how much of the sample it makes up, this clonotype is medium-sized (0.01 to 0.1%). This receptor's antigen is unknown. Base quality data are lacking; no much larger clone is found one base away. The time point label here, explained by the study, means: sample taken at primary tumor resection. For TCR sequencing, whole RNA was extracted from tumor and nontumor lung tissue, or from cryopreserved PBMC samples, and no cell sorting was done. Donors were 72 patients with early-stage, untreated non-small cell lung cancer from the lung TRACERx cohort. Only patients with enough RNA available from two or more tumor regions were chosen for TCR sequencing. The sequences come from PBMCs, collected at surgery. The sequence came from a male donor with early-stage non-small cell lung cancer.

The DNA sequence follows: TGTGCCAGCAGCCAAGACGGGGTTACGCAGTATTTT. Its product reads: CASSQDGVTQYF. The chain employs TRBV4-2 and TRBJ2-3; the D region possibly corresponds to TRBD2 (5 bases align). CDR1 and CDR2, looked up from the germline V gene, are LGHNA and YNFKEQ. The junction carries 6 bases between V and J, which are trimmed by 0 bases and 8 bases respectively. Reading from cysteine to phenylalanine, the CDR3 counts 12 amino acids. Only CDR3 DNA is held: 36 bases, read in frame from base 1.